The clone carrying this TCR beta chain has just one count. V gave up 6 bases and J gave up 1 base; unmatched junction bases: 26. The CDR3 length is 21 residues. Germline V CDR1 and CDR2: LNHDA, SQIVND (reference sequence). This record comes from a study of T cell clonotyping in hematopoietic cell transplantation. Described time point: recipient sample about 28 days before transplant, after cytoreduction. Only in-frame clones appear in the TCRdb table, and some are missing; sequencing was by immunoSEQ multiplex PCR. The table records 35,000 to 45,000 clones, roughly 95% of them present only once. This TCR derives from a man aged 35-49 years with chronic myeloid leukemia. Some clones in this sample may be carry-over from other donors' samples. The rearrangement joins TRBV19 to TRBJ1-1; 7 nucleotides match TRBD1. The sample consisted of peripheral blood mononuclear cells, taken before stem cell transplant. The CDR3 coding sequence is TGTGCCAGTAGGCTACAGGGGCCGGCGGGCCAAACCTGGGGCGCGAACACTGAAGCTTTCTTT. It yields the protein CASRLQGPAGQTWGANTEAFF.